One and the same sample provided the 16 T cell receptor beta chains below, sequenced in a study of blood T cell repertoires in COVID-19. Profiled with immunoSEQ multiplex PCR; TCRdb holds only in-frame clones, not every one. The table has around 320,000 clones, 85% to 90% seen once. The sequencing input was peripheral blood. The receptors stem from a woman in her twenties or thirties with COVID-19, enrolled during active disease.

The J gene is TRBJ2-2, the V gene TRBV7-9, with 7 bases lining up with TRBD1. This CDR3 is built from 15 residues. Germline CDR1 SEHNR, CDR2 FQNEAQ (reference sequence). Trimming at V came to 5 bases and at J to 6 bases, leaving 9 bases not matched to a gene. The CDR3 region has the DNA TGTGCCAGCAGCGGCTGGGACAGCGTCTCCGGGGAGCTGTTTTTT. It specifies CASSGWDSVSGELFF.

The sample holds one count of this clone. J is TRBJ1-1 and V is TRBV6-5; possibly TRBD1 for D (6 bases). V was pared by 4 bases and J by 6 bases, with 21 bases between. CDR1 MNHEY and CDR2 SVGAGI come from the germline V gene. CDR3 length: 16 residues. The CDR3 protein is CASSFLRTAELPEAFF. Here the CDR3 DNA reads TGTGCCAGCAGTTTTCTCCGGACAGCGGAGTTGCCTGAAGCTTTCTTT.

The chain recombines TRBV27 with TRBJ1-2; D ambiguous. Between the trimmed V and J ends, which lost 4 bases and 8 bases, there was a span of 17 bases. In germline, CDR1 is MNHEY, CDR2 SMNVEV (reference sequence). The CDR3 is 14 residues long. This CDR3 reads CASSSGLVGWGYTF. The CDR3 bases are TGTGCCAGCAGTTCCGGACTGGTGGGCTGGGGCTACACCTTC.

This clone has only one observation. The chain recombines TRBV19 with TRBJ1-2; D is unresolved. CDR3 length: 11 residues. CDR1 LNHDA and CDR2 SQIVND come from the germline V gene (reference sequence). The ends were cut back, 6 bases at V and 4 bases at J, with 6 bases in the middle. The CDR3 protein is CASRRSYGYTF. The CDR3 DNA sequence: TGTGCCAGTAGGAGGTCCTATGGCTACACCTTC.

This rearrangement joins TRBV7-2 to TRBJ2-7, with TRBD1 matching 9 bases. CDR3 length: 13 amino acids. The germline CDR1 and CDR2 sequences are SGHTA and FQGNSA. Unmatched junction bases numbered 1, after V lost 1 base and J lost 6 bases. The CDR3 reads CASSLDRGLEQYF. In DNA form, the CDR3 reads TGTGCCAGCAGCTTAGACAGGGGGCTCGAGCAGTACTTC. Full variable domain (remainder filled in from reference TRBV7-2 and TRBJ2-7): GAGVSQSPSNKVTEKGKDVELRCDPISGHTALYWYRQSLGQGLEFLIYFQGNSAPDKSGLPSDRFSAERTGGSVSTLTIQRTQQEDSAVYLCASSLDRGLEQYFGPGTRLTVT.

This sequence joins TRBV6-1 and TRBJ1-1; the match to TRBD1 covers 7 bases. The CDR3 length is 15 residues. Germline V gene lookup returns CDR1 MNHNS and CDR2 SASEGT. Trimming cost V 3 bases and J 2 bases; bases outside gene matches: 6. The CDR3 DNA follows: TGTGCCAGCAGTGACCTCGGGACAGCAAACACTGAAGCTTTCTTT. Translating gives CASSDLGTANTEAFF.

The rearrangement uses TRBV5-1 and TRBJ2-7; 8 bases are a match to TRBD1. V was pared by 4 bases and J by 6 bases, with 18 bases of the junction left unmatched. There are 17 residues in the CDR3. From germline, CDR1 is SGHRS and CDR2 YFSETQ. The CDR3 DNA follows: TGCGCCAGCAGCCCGACAGGGGTCGGACCAAACCCACGCGAGCAGTACTTC. This gives the protein CASSPTGVGPNPREQYF.

This rearrangement joins TRBV7-9 to TRBJ1-5; 8 bases fit TRBD1. The CDR3 has 19 residues. Per germline, CDR1 SEHNR and CDR2 FQNEAQ (reference sequence). V was pared by 7 bases and J by 2 bases, with 19 bases of the junction left unmatched. The CDR3 DNA follows: TGTGCCAGCACCCTGGGGGTACAGGGGGAAGTTGATCGCAATCAGCCCCAGCATTTT. The encoded protein is CASTLGVQGEVDRNQPQHF.

This chain joins TRBV7-6 and TRBJ1-3, with D possibly TRBD1 on 6 matching bases. Trimming stripped 2 bases from V and 1 base from J, with 12 bases between. CDR1 is SGHVS, CDR2 FNYEAQ, per germline. This CDR3 contains 16 residues. This CDR3 reads CASSLRQTGSGNTIYF. The CDR3 region has the DNA TGTGCCAGCAGCTTACGACAGACAGGATCTGGAAACACCATATATTTT.

The CDR3 bases are TGCGCCAGCAGCCCGTTCGCCGGGGAGCTGTTTTTT. It yields the protein CASSPFAGELFF. The chain combines TRBV4-1 with TRBJ2-2, with D hard to call. In germline, CDR1 is MGHRA, CDR2 YSYEKL. Trimming shortened V by 4 bases and J by 6 bases, and 6 bases separated the two germline ends. The CDR3 sequence is 12 residues long.

This chain connects TRBV4-2 to TRBJ2-7; 8 bases align to TRBD2. CDR1 is LGHNA, CDR2 YNFKEQ, per germline. The CDR3 is 14 amino acids. The V segment lost 4 bases and the J segment 5 bases; nucleotides outside the gene matches: 7. The CDR3, as DNA: TGTGCCAGCAGCCTCAGCGGGGGTATCGACGAGCAGTACTTC. Protein product: CASSLSGGIDEQYF.

The chain employs TRBV4-1 and TRBJ2-7, with 12 bases lining up with TRBD1. The ends lost 1 base at V and 4 bases at J; junction bases unmatched: 8. Looked up from germline, CDR1 is MGHRA and CDR2 is YSYEKL. The CDR3 is 17 amino acids. The chain's CDR3 is CASSQAPGTGGIYEQYF. CDR3 nucleotides: TGCGCCAGCAGCCAAGCTCCCGGGACAGGGGGCATATACGAGCAGTACTTC.

This clone was detected a few times. The J gene is TRBJ2-7, the V gene TRBV7-9; D call uncertain. The germline V gene has CDR1 SEHNR and CDR2 FQNEAQ (reference sequence). The CDR3 covers 13 residues. Trimming took 1 base from V and 2 from J, leaving 6 bases between them. In DNA form, the CDR3 reads TGTGCCAGCAGCTTAGGGAGTCCCTACGAGCAGTACTTC. It encodes CASSLGSPYEQYF.

CDR3 region: CASSSHGGGGYEQFF. CDR3 coding DNA: TGTGCCAGCAGTTCACACGGGGGGGGCGGGTATGAGCAGTTCTTC. The chain combines TRBV28 with TRBJ2-1, with 8 positions matching TRBD2. V was clipped by 4 bases and J by 8 bases; unmatched bases: 10. Germline V gene lookup returns CDR1 MDHEN and CDR2 SYDVKM. CDR3 length: 15 amino acids. Looking up the rest from reference TRBV28 and TRBJ2-1 gives the full variable domain: DVKVTQSSRYLVKRTGEKVFLECVQDMDHENMFWYRQDPGLGLRLIYFSYDVKMKEKGDIPEGYSVSREKKERFSLILESASTNQTSMYLCASSSHGGGGYEQFFGPGTRLTVL.

The genes are TRBV6-5 and TRBJ1-2, with a possible D match to TRBD1 (6 bases). The germline CDR1 and CDR2 sequences are MNHEY and SVGAGI. Trimming stripped 3 bases from V and 7 bases from J, with 12 bases between. The CDR3 totals 13 residues. CDR3 sequence reads: CASSYNREGGYTF. DNA for the CDR3: TGTGCCAGCAGTTATAACAGGGAGGGTGGCTACACCTTC.

The chain recombines TRBV7-9 with TRBJ1-1, with 8 bases that match TRBD1. CDR1 is SEHNR and CDR2 is FQNEAQ in the germline V gene (reference sequence). The CDR3 loop spans 15 amino acids. The junction had 7 bases not matched to a gene; V was cut back by 2 bases and J by 5 bases. For the CDR3, the DNA is TGTGCCAGCAGCTTACTCGGACAGGGAAGGACTGAAGCTTTCTTT. Protein sequence: CASSLLGQGRTEAFF.